This T cell receptor (beta chain) was identified during a study of breast tumors, draining lymph nodes, adjacent tissues. Germline values: CDR1 SGHVS, CDR2 FQNEAQ. The CDR3 covers 16 residues. Study-level findings and limits: Data only fit, rather than demonstrated, lymph node origin of most tumor T cells. The data were judged consistent with most tumor T cells coming from lymph node and expanding in tumor. Tumors had less TCR diversity than lymph nodes, more than nontumor tissue. Luminal-like breast cancer showed significantly higher tumor–nontumor repertoire similarity than basal-like.

To note about this clonotype: Its target is unknown. A read error is possible here, since a much larger clone lies one base away.

TCRdb reanalysed the multiplex PCR reads using MiXCR and keeps one entry per CDR3 protein. The table has about 180,000 distinct CDR3 sequences, about 34% seen once. Samples came from axillary lymph nodes draining the breast cancer. V usage is TRBV7-8 and J usage is TRBJ1-2; 11 bases match TRBD1. Sequenced sample: axillary lymph node tissue. The source is a female donor with breast cancer. Some clones in this sample may be carry-over from other donors' samples. Here the CDR3 DNA reads TGTGCCAGCAGTCTGGGAGGACAGGGGGCGCGTTATGGCTACGCCTTC. Translating it yields CASSLGGQGARYGYAF.